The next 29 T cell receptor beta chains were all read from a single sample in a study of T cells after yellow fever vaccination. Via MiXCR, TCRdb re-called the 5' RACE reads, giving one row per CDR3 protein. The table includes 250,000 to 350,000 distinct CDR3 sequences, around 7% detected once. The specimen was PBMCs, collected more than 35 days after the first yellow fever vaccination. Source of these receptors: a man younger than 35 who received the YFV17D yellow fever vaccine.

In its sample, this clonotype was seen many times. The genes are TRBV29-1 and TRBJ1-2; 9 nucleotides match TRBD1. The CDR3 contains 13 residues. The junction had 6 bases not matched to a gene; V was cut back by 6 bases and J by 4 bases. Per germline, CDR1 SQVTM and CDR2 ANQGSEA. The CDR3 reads CSVGGQGPYGYTF. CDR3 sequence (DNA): TGCAGCGTCGGGGGACAGGGACCCTATGGCTACACCTTC.

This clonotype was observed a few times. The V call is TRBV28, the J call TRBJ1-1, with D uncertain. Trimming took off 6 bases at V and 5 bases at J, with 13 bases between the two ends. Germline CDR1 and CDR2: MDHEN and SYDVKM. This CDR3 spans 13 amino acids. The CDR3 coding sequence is TGTGCCAGCAGACTTACGGGGAGGACTGAAGCTTTCTTT. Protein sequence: CASRLTGRTEAFF.

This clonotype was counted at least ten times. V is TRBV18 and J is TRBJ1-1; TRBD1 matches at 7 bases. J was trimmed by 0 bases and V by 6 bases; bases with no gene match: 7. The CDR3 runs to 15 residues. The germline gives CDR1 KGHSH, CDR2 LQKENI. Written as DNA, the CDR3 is TGTGCCAGCTCGTCAGGGGGAACCATGAACACTGAAGCTTTCTTT. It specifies CASSSGGTMNTEAFF.

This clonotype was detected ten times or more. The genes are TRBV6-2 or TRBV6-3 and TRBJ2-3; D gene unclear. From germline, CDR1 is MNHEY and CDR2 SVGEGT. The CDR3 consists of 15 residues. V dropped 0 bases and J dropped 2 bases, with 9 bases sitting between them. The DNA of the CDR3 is TGTGCCAGCAGTTACTCCGAGACCGACACAGATACGCAGTATTTT. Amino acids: CASSYSETDTDTQYF.

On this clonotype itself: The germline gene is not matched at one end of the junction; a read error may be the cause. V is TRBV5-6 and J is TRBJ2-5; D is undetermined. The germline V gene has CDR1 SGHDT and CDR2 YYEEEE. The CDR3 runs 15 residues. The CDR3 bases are TGTGCCAGCAGCTTGGGTGACTGGGCCCAAGATACCCAGTACTTC. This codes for CASSLGDWAQDTQYF.

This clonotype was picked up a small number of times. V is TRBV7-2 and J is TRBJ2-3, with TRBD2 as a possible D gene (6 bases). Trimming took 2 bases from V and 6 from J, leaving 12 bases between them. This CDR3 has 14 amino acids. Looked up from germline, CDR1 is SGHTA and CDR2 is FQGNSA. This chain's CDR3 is CASSLKEGMDTQYF. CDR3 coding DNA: TGTGCCAGCAGCTTAAAGGAGGGGATGGATACGCAGTATTTT.

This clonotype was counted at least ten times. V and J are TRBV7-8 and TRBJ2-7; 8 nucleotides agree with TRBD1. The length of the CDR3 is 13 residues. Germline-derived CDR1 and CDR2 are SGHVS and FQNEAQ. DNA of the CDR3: TGCGCCAGCAGCTTGGGGACAGGCTACGAGCAGTACGTC. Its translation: CASSLGTGYEQYV.

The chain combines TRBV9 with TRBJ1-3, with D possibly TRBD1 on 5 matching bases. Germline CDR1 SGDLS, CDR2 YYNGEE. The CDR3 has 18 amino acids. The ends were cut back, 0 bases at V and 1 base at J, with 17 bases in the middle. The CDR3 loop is CASSVGGPGQASGNTIYF. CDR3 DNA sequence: TGTGCCAGCAGCGTAGGAGGTCCAGGACAAGCTTCTGGAAACACCATATATTTT.

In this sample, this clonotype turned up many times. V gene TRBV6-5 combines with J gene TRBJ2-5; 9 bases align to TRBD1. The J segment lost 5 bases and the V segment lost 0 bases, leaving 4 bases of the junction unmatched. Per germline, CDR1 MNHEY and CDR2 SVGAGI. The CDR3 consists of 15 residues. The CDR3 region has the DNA TGTGCCAGCAGTTACTCGCCGGACAGGGGCGAGACCCAGTACTTC. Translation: CASSYSPDRGETQYF.

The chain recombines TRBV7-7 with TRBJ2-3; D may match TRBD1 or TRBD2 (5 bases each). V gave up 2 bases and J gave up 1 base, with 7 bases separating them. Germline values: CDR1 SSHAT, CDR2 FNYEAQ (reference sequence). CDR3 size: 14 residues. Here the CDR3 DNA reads TGTGCCAGCAGCTTAACGGGGCGCACAGATACGCAGTATTTT. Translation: CASSLTGRTDTQYF.

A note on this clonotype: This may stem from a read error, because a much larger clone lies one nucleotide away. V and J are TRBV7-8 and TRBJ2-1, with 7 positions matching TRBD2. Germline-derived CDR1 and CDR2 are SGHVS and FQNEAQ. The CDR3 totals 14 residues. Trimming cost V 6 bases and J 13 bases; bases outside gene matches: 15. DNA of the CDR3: TGTGCCAGCAGTTACTCGGGAGGTAGATGGTCACAGTTCTTC. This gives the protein CASSYSGGRWSQFF.

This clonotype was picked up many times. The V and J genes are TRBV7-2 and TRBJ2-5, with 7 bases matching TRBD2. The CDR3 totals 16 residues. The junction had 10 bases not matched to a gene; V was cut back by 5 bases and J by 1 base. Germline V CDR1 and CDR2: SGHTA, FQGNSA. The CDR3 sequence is CASSAVGGVSQETQYF. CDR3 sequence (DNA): TGTGCCAGCAGCGCCGTGGGAGGGGTTAGCCAAGAGACCCAGTACTTC.

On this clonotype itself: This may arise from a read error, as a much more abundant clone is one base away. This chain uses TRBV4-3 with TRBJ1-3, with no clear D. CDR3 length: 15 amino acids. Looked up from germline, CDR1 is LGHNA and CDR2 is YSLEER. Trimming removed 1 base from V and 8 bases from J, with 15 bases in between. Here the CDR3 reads CASSQGGWWVDTIYF. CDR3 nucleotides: TGCGCCAGCAGCCAAGGCGGTTGGTGGGTGGACACCATATATTTT.

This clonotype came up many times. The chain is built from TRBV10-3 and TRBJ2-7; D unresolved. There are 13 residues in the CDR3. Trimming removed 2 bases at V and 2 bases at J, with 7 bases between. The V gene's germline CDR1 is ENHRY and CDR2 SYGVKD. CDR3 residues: CAISESTPYEQYV. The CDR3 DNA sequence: TGTGCCATCAGTGAGAGCACGCCCTACGAGCAGTACGTC.

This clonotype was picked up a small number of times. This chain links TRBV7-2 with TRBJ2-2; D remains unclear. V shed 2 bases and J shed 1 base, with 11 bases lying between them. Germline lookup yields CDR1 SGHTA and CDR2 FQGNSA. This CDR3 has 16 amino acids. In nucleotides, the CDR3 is TGTGCCAGCAGCTTATATATGGCTGGGAACACCGGGGAGCTGTTTTTT. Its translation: CASSLYMAGNTGELFF.

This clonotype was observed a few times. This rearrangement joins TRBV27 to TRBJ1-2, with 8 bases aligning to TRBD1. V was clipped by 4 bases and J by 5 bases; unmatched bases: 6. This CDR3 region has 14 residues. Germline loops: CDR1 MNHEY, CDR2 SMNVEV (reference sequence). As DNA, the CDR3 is TGTGCCAGCAGTTCCTATCGACAGGGGTATGGCTACACCTTC. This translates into CASSSYRQGYGYTF.

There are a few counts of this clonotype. CDR3: CASSLGGSAVYNEQFF. The CDR3 DNA sequence: TGTGCCAGCAGCTTAGGGGGGTCGGCGGTCTACAATGAGCAGTTCTTC. The chain combines TRBV7-2 with TRBJ2-1; D is possibly TRBD1 or TRBD2 (5 bases each). Germline V CDR1 and CDR2: SGHTA, FQGNSA. The V and J ends lost 1 base and 3 bases respectively, with 13 bases between them. CDR3 length: 16 amino acids.

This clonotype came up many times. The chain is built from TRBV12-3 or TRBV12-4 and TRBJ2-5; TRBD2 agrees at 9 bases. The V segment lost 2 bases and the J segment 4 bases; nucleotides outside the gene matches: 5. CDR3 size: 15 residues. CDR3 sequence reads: CASSLQRGAGETQYF. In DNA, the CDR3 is TGTGCCAGCAGTTTACAGCGGGGGGCCGGAGAGACCCAGTACTTC.

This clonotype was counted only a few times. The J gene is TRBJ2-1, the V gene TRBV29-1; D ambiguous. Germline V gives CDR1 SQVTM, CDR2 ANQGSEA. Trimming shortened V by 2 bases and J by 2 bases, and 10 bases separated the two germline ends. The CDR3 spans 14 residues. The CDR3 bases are TGCAGCGTTGAATGGGGAAATCCCTACAATGAGCAGTTCTTC. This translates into CSVEWGNPYNEQFF.

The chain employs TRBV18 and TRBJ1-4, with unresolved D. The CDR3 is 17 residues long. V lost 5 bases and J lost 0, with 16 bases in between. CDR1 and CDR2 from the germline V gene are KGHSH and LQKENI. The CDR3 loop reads CASSRRIPLATNEKLFF. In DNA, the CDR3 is TGTGCCAGCTCAAGGCGGATACCCCTTGCAACTAATGAAAAACTGTTTTTT.

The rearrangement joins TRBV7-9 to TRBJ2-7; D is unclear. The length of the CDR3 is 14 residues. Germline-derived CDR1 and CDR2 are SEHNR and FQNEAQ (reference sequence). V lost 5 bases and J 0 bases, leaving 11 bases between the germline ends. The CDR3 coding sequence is TGTGCCAGCAGCCCTTCGAGCCACTCCTACGAGCAGTACTTC. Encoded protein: CASSPSSHSYEQYF.

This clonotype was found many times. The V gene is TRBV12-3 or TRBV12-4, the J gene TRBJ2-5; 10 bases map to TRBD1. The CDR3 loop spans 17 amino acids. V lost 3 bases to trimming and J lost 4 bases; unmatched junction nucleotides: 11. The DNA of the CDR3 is TGTGCCAGCAGTTTCCTGACAGGGGGCTTTCTCCGAGAGACCCAGTACTTC. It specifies CASSFLTGGFLRETQYF.

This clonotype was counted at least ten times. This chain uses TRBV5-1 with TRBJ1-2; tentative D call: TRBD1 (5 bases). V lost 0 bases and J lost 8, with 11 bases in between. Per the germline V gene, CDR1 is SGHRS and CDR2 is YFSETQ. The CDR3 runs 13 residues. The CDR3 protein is CASSLDGGQGYTF. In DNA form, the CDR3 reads TGCGCCAGCAGCTTGGATGGGGGTCAGGGCTACACCTTC. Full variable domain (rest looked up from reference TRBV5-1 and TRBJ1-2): KAGVTQTPRYLIKTRGQQVTLSCSPISGHRSVSWYQQTPGQGLQFLFEYFSETQRNKGNFPGRFSGRQFSNSRSEMNVSTLELGDSALYLCASSLDGGQGYTFGSGTRLTVV.

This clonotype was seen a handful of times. This CDR3 is CASRSDKIGNQPQHF. CDR3 sequence (DNA): TGTGCCAGCAGGTCCGACAAAATCGGCAATCAGCCCCAGCATTTT. J is TRBJ1-5 and V is TRBV12-3 or TRBV12-4; D not certain. Trimming removed 6 bases from V and 2 bases from J, with 14 bases in between. The length of the CDR3 is 15 residues.

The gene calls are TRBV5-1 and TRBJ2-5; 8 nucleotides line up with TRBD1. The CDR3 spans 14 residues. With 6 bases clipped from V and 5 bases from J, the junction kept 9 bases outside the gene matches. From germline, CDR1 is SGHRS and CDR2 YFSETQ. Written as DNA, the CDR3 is TGCGCCAGCACATCTGCAGGGGGCGGCGAGACCCAGTACTTC. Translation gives CASTSAGGGETQYF.

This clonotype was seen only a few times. The CDR3 bases are TGTGCCAGCAGTTTCCGCGGACAGCCCCAGCATTTT. Protein sequence: CASSFRGQPQHF. The chain has TRBV12-3 or TRBV12-4 and TRBJ1-5, with D unresolved. The CDR3 covers 12 residues. V lost 3 bases to trimming and J lost 7 bases, with 7 bases between them.

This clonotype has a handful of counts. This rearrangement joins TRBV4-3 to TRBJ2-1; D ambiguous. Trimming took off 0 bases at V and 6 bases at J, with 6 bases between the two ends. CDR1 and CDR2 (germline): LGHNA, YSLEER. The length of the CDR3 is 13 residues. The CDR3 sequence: CASSQDRSNEQFF. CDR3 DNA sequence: TGCGCCAGCAGCCAAGATCGGAGCAATGAGCAGTTCTTC.

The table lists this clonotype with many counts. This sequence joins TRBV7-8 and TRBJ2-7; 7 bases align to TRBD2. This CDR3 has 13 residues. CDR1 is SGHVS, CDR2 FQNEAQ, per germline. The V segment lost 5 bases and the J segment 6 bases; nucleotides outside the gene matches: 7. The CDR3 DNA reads TGTGCCAGCAGCCCCCGGACTAGTTCCGAGCAGTACTTC. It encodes CASSPRTSSEQYF.

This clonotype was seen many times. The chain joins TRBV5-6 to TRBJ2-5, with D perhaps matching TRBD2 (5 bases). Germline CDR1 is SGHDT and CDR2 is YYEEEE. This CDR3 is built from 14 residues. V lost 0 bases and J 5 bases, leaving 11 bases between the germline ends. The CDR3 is CASSLAGVSETQYF. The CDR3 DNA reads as TGTGCCAGCAGCTTGGCCGGGGTCTCGGAGACCCAGTACTTC.